The 2 T cell receptor beta chains reported below all come from one sample, sequenced in a study of blood T cell dynamics during melanoma immunotherapy. The time point here: pre-treatment baseline. Profiled with immunoSEQ multiplex PCR; TCRdb holds only in-frame clones, not every one. The table records some 5,900 clones, approximately 85% of them present only once. This specimen was blood, taken from a patient treated with checkpoint blockade. The receptors were sampled from a human donor with melanoma.

The chain recombines TRBV11-2 with TRBJ2-6, with 7 bases that match TRBD1. Germline V gene data show CDR1 as SGHAT and CDR2 as FQNNGV. V dropped 5 bases and J dropped 2; count of bases not matched to a gene: 12. The CDR3 is 18 amino acids. The CDR3 sequence: CASSDPYRGATGANVLTF. CDR3 sequence (DNA): TGTGCCAGCAGCGACCCATACAGGGGAGCAACTGGGGCCAACGTCCTGACTTTC.

This chain links TRBV7-2 with TRBJ1-3; no reliable D call. Trimming took off 0 bases at V and 0 bases at J, with 9 bases between the two ends. Looked up from germline, CDR1 is SGHTA and CDR2 is FQGNSA. The CDR3 is 16 amino acids. In DNA, the CDR3 is TGTGCCAGCAGCTTAGCTCCCGGCCGCTCTGGAAACACCATATATTTT. Encoded protein: CASSLAPGRSGNTIYF.